The clone carrying this T cell receptor (beta chain) was counted only a few times. Germline CDR1 reads LGHNT; CDR2 reads FRNRAP. V trimming: 6 bases; J trimming: 5 bases; junction bases outside the gene matches: 6. The CDR3 totals 16 residues. The record originates from a study of blood T cell repertoires in COVID-19. Across the whole study: COVID-19 samples, acute and convalescent, were from the United States, Italy and Spain.

Up to 2 weeks before entering the study, exposed participants had met a COVID-19 case. TCRdb's table, derived via immunoSEQ multiplex PCR, lists solely in-frame clones and lacks some. The sample lists hundreds of thousands of clones; around 83% were seen once. This TCR derives from a man aged 35 to 55 who had been exposed to COVID-19. The chain recombines TRBV12-5 with TRBJ2-2; TRBD2 matches 13 bases. The source material was PBMCs or T cells enriched from blood (not recorded which). The CDR3 reads CASGPGTSGTTGELFF. The CDR3 region has the DNA TGTGCTAGTGGACCCGGGACTAGCGGGACTACCGGGGAGCTGTTTTTT.